This entry describes one T cell receptor beta chain. Lacking the conserved final phenylalanine or tryptophan, this CDR3 likely reflects a read error. Because the CDR3's place on the DNA is in doubt, the DNA is left out and the CDR3 is given as listed by TCRdb. CDR1 and CDR2 (germline): LGHNA, YSLEER. The CDR3 extends over 13 residues, inclusive of both ends. Genomic DNA constituted the template upon which TCR beta VDJ and CDR3 profiling was performed. TCRdb processed the reads anew with MiXCR; each CDR3 protein has one entry. Of approximately 250,000 distinct CDR3 sequences listed, roughly 80% are singletons. The sample is drawn from a study of CD8+CD57+ T cells in acquired aplastic anemia. Turning to the study itself: The mean DNA yield obtained from sorted CD4+ and CD8+ cells came to about 3 ug.

The authors sequenced patients whose flow cytometry had shown CD8+CD57+ cell expansion. Severe acquired aplastic anemia affected all patients. Patients had undergone no therapy by the time their blood was sampled. The receptor was derived from a human donor with aplastic anemia. The chain links TRBV4-3 to TRBJ1-2; TRBD1 is taken as the D call from the table, unchecked against the DNA. Sequencing input: sorted CD4+, CD8+, or CD8+CD57+ T cells (not recorded which) from PBMCs. The CDR3 is CASSQAGVGGPHL.